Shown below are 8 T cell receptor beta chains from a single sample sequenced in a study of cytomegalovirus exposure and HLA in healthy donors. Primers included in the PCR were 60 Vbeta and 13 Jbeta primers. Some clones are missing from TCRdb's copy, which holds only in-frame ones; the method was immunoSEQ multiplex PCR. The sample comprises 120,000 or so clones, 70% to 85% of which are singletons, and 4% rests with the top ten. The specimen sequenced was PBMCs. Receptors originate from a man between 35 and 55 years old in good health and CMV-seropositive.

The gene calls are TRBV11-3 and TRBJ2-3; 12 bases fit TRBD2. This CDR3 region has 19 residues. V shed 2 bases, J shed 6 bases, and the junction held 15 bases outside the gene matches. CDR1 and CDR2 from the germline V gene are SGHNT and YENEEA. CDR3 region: CASSLILTSGGPFGDTQYF. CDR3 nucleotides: TGTGCCAGCAGCTTAATCTTGACTAGCGGGGGACCATTTGGGGATACGCAGTATTTT.

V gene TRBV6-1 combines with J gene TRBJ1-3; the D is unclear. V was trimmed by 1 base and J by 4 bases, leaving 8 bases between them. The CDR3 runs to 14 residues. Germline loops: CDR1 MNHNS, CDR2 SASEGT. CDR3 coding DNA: TGTGCCAGCAGTGAAGGCGCGCGCGGAAACACCATATATTTT. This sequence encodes CASSEGARGNTIYF.

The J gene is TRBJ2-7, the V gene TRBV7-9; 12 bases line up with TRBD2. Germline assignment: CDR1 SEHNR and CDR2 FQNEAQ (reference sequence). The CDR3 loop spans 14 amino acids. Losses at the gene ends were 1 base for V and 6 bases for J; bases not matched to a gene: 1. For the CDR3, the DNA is TGTGCCAGCAGCTTAGGACTAGCGGGAGTCGAGCAGTACTTC. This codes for CASSLGLAGVEQYF.

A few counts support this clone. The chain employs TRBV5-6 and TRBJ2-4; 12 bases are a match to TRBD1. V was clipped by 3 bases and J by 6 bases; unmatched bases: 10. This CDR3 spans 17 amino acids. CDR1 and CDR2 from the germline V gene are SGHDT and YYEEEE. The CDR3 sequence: CASSSRGGQGARNIQYF. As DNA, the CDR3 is TGTGCCAGCAGCTCGAGGGGGGGACAGGGGGCTCGAAACATTCAGTACTTC.

The CDR3 DNA follows: TGTGCCAGCAGTGTAGAGCGGGACGGTTCAGATACGCAGTATTTT. This gives the protein CASSVERDGSDTQYF. The rearrangement joins TRBV6-4 to TRBJ2-3, with 7 bases fitting TRBD2. The CDR3 covers 15 residues. V dropped 4 bases and J dropped 4; count of bases not matched to a gene: 8. Germline lookup yields CDR1 MRHNA and CDR2 SNTAGT.

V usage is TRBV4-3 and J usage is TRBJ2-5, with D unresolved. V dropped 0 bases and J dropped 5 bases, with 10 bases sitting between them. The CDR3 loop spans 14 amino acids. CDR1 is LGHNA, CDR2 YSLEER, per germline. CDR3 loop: CASSQDMGTETQYF. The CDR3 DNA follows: TGCGCCAGCAGCCAAGATATGGGCACTGAGACCCAGTACTTC.

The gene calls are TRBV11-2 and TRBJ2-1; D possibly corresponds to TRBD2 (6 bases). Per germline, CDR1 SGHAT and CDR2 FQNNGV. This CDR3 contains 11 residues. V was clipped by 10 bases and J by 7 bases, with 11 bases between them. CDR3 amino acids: CATRSGNEQFF. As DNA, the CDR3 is TGTGCCACCCGTAGCGGAAATGAGCAGTTCTTC.

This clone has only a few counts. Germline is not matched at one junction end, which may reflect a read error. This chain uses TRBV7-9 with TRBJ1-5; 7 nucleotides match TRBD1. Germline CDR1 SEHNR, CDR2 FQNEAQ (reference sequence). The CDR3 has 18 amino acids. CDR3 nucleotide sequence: TGTTCCAGCAGCTTAGGACAGGCGGCATATTTTAGCAATCAGCCCCAGCATTTT. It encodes CSSSLGQAAYFSNQPQHF.